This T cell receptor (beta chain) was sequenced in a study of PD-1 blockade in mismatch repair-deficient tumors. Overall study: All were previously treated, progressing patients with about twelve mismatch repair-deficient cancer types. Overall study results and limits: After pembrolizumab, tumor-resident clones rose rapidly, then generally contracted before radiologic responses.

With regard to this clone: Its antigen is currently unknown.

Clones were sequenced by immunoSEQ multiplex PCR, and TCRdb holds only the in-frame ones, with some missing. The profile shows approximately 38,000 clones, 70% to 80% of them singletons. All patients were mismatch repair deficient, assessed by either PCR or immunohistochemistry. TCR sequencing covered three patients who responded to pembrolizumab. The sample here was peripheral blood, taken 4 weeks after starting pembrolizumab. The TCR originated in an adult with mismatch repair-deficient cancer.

CDR3: CAWSVSPWGNTEAFF. The CDR3 coding sequence is TGTGCCTGGAGTGTCAGCCCGTGGGGGAACACTGAAGCTTTCTTT. This sequence joins TRBV30 and TRBJ1-1; D uncertain. With 0 bases removed from V and 1 base from J, the gap between germline ends came to 12 bases. Per the germline V gene, CDR1 is GTSNPN and CDR2 is SVGIG (reference sequence). This CDR3 contains 15 residues. Looking up the rest from reference TRBV30 and TRBJ1-1 gives the full variable domain: SQTIHQWPATLVQPVGSPLSLECTVEGTSNPNLYWYRQAAGRGLQLLFYSVGIGQISSEVPQNLSASRPQDRQFILSSKKLLLSDSGFYLCAWSVSPWGNTEAFFGQGTRLTVV.